This TCR beta chain is drawn from a study of OX40 agonist ivuxolimab in advanced cancers. Across the study: Of mixed ages from about 20 to 80 and averaging about 60 years, the group was about 86% male. Study-level points and caveats: At doses 0.1 to 3.0 mg/kg, CD4+ and CD8+ clones expanded.

The repertoire was sequenced with immunoSEQ multiplex PCR; TCRdb's copy has only in-frame clones and lacks some. The sample lists some 86,000 clones, about 92% occurring once. Prior autoimmune disease or systemic immunosuppression barred patients. Baseline, cycle 4 day 1, and cycle 7 day 1 were the blood sampling points. This CDR3 is built from 15 residues. Germline CDR1 reads SGHNT; CDR2 reads YYREEE (reference sequence). J gave up 2 bases and V 4 bases, and 5 bases lay outside the gene matches. As concerns this clone: Its antigen is still unknown.

This chain uses TRBV5-4 with TRBJ2-1; TRBD1 matches at 8 bases. The clonotype comes from an adult with an advanced solid tumor such as melanoma, head and neck, liver or kidney cancer. This specimen consisted of CD4+ or CD8+ T cells sorted from blood, obtained in a trial of the OX40 agonist ivuxolimab. The CDR3 coding sequence is TGTGCCAGCAGCGTCCGGGACAGGCCCTACAATGAGCAGTTCTTC. Amino acids: CASSVRDRPYNEQFF.